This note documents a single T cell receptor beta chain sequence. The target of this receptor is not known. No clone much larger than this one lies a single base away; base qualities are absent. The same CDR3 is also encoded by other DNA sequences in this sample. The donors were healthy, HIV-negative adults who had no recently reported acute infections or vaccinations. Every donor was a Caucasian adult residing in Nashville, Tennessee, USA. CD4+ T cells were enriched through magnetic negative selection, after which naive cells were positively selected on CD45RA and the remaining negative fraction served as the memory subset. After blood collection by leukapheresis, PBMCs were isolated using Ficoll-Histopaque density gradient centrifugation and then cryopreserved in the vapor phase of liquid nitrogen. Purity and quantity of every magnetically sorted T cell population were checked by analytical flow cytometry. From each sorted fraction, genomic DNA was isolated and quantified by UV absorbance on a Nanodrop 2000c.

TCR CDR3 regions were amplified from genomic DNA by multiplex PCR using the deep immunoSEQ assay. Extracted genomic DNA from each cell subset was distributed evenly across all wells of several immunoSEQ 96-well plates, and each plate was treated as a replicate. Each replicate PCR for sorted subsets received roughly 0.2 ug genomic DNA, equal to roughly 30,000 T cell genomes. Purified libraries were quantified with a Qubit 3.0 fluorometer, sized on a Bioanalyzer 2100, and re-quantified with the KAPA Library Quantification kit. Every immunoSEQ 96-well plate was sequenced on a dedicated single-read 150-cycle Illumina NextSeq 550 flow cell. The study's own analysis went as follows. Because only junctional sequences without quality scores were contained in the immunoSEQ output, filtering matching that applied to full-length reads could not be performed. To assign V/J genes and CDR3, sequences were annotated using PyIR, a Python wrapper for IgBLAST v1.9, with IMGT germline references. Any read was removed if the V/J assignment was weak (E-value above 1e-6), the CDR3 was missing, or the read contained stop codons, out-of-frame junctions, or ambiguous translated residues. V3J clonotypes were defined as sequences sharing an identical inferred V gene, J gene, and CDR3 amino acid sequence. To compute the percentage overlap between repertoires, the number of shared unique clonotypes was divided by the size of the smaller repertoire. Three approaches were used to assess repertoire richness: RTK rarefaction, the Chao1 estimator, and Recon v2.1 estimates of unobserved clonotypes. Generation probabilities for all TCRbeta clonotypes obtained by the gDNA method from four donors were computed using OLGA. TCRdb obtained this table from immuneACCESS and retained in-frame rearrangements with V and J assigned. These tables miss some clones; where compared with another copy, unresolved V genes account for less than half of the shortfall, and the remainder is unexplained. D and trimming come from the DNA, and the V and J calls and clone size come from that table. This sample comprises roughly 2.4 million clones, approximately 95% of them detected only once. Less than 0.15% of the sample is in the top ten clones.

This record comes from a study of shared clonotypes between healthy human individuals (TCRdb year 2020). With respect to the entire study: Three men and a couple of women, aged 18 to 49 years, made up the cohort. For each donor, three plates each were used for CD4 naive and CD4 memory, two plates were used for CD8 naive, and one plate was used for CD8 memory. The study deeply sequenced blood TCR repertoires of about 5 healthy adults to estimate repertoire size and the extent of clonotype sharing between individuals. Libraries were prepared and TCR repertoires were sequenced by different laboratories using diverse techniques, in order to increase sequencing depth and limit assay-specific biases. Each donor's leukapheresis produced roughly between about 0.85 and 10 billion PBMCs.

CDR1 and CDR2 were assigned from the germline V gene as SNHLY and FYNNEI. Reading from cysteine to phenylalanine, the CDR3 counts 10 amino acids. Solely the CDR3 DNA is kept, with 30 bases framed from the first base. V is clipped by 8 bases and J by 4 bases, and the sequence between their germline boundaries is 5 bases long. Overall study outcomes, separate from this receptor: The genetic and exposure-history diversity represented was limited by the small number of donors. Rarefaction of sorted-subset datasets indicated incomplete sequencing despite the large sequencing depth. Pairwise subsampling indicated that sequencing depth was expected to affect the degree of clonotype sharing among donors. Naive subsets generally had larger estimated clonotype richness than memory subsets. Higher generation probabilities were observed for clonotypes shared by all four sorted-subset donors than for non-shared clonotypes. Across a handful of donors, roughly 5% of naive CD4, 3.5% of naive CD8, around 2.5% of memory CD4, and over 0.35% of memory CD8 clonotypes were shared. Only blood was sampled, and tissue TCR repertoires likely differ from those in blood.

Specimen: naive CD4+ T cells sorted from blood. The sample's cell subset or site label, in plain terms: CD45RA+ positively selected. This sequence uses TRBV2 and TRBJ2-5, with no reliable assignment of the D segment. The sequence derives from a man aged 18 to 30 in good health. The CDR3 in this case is CASGVETQYF. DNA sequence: TGTGCCAGCGGCGTAGAGACCCAGTACTTC.